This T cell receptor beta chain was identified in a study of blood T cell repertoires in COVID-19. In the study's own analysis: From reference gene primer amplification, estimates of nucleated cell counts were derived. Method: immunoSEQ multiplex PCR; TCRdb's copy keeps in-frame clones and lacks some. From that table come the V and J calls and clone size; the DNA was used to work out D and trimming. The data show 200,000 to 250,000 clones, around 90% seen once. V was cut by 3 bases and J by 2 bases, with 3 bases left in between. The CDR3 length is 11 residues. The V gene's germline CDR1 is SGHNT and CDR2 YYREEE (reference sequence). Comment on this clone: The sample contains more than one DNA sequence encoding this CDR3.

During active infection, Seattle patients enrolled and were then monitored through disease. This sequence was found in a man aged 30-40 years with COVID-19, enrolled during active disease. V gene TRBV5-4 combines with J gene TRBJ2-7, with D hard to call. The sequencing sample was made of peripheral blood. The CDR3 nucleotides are TGTGCCAGCAGCTCGGCCTACGAGCAGTACTTC. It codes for CASSSAYEQYF.